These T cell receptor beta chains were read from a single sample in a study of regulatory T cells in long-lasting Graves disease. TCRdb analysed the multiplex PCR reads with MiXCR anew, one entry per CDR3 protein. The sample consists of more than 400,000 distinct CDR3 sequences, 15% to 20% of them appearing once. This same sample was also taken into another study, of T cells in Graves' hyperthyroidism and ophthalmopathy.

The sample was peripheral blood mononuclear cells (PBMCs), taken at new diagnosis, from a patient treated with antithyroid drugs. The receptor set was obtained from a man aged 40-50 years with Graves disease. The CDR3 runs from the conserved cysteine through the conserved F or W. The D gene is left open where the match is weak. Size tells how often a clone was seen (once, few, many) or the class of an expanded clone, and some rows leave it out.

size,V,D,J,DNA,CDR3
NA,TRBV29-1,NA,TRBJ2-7,TGCAGCGTTGAGCCCTGGGGTGGGGGGTTACGGGTTCACGAGCAGTACTTC,CSVEPWGGGLRVHEQYF
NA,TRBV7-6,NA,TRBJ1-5,TGTGCCAGCAGCCTTAAGGCGAGGGAAAATTCTTATAGCAATCAGCCCCAGCATTTT,CASSLKARENSYSNQPQHF
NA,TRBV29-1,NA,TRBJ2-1,TGCAGCGTTAGGCGGGACCTCAACAATGAGCAGTTCTTC,CSVRRDLNNEQFF
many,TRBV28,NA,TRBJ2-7,TGTGCCAGCAGTTTTTTATTCGACGAGCAGTACTTC,CASSFLFDEQYF
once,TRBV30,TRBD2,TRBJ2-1,TGTGCCTGGACCACCCTAGCGGGAGTACGGGGCGAGCAGTTCTTC,CAWTTLAGVRGEQFF
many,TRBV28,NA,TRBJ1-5,TGTGCCAGCAACATAAGGGGAGGCAATCAGCCCCAGCATTTT,CASNIRGGNQPQHF
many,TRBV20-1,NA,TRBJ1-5,TGCAGTGCTAGTCCTCCAGGGAGGAGCGGCAATCAGCCCCAGCATTTT,CSASPPGRSGNQPQHF
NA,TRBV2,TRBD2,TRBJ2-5,TGTGCCAGCAGCACTAGCGGGAGGAAAGAGACCCAGTACTTC,CASSTSGRKETQYF
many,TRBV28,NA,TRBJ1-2,TGTGCCAGCAGTTTGGGCGGGGGCTATGGCTACACCTTC,CASSLGGGYGYTF
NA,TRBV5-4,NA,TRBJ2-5,TGTGCCAGCAGCTACGCCCCGGTGGGAGAGACCCAGTACTTC,CASSYAPVGETQYF
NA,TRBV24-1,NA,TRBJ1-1,TGTGCCACCAGTGATCAACGTTGGTTCTTT,CATSDQRWFF
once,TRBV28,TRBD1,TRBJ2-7,TGTGCCACCGGGGACAGCTCCTACGAGCAGTACTTC,CATGDSSYEQYF
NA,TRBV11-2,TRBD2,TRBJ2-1,TGTGCCAGCAGAAAGCCGGGACTAGCGGGAGTCTTGTTCTTC,CASRKPGLAGVLFF
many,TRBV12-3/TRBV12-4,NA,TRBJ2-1,TGTGCCAGCAGTTATAGAAGCGGAACCTACAATGAGCAGTTCTTC,CASSYRSGTYNEQFF
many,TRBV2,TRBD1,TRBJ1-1,TGTGCCAGCACCTCAGGGGGGAACACTGAAGCTTTCTTT,CASTSGGNTEAFF
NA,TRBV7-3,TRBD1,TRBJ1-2,TGTGCCAGCAGCCCGGACAGGGGCGACTATGGCTACACCTTC,CASSPDRGDYGYTF
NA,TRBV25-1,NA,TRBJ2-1,TGTGCCAGCAGTGACGATCGACATAGCTCCTACAATGAGCAGTTCTTC,CASSDDRHSSYNEQFF
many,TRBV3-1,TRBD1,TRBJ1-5,TGTGCCAGCAGACAGGGGAATAGCAATCAGCCCCAGCATTTT,CASRQGNSNQPQHF
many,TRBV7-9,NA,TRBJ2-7,TGTGCCAGCAGCTCTTACTCGGACCGCTCTAGGTACGAGCAGTACTTC,CASSSYSDRSRYEQYF
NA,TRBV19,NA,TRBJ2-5,TGTGCCAGTAGTATATTCCGGGGTCCTCAAGAGACCCAGTACTTC,CASSIFRGPQETQYF
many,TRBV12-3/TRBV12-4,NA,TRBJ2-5,TGTGCCAGCAGCCCCGAACGGAGTCGGGGAGAGGAGACCCAGTACTTC,CASSPERSRGEETQYF
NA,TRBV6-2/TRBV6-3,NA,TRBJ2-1,TGTGCCAGCAGTTACTCGGGGGGCCGGCAGGGGAGGGATGAGCAGTTCTTC,CASSYSGGRQGRDEQFF